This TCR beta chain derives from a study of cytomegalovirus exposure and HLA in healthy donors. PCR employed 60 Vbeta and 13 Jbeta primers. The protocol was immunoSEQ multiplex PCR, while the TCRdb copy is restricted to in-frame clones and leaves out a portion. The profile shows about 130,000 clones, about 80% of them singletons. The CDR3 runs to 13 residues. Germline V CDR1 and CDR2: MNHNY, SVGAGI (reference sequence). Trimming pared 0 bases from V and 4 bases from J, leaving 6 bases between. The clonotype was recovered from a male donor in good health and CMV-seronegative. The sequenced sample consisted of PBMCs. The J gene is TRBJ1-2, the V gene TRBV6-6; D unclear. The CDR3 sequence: CASSYSAPYGYTF. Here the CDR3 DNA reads TGTGCCAGCAGTTACTCAGCTCCCTATGGCTACACCTTC.